This entry concerns a single TCR beta chain. Its cognate antigen has yet to be identified. Per-nucleotide qualities are absent, and no much larger clonotype sits a single base away. The Quick-DNA Microprep Kit was used to extract genomic DNA from the sorted cells. Amplification of TCRbeta DNA was done with the immunoSEQ hsTCRbeta kit, following the protocol from the manufacturer. TCRbeta libraries were sequenced on an Illumina MiSeq instrument. The study's own analysis went as follows. Removing out-of-frame sequences left some 2.4 million distinct TCRbeta sequences, an average of roughly 68,000 per individual. Two values were used to score each individual: the count of 164 previously reported CMV-associated TCRbeta sequences and the total count of productive distinct TCRbeta sequences. A beta-binomial model was reimplemented in Python, and scikit-learn random forests with default parameters were trained on data from the US cohort. Classifier performance on the Belgian cohort was summarized as median AUC with percentile confidence intervals calculated over 10,000 bootstrap iterations. This is the immuneACCESS table as TCRdb keeps it, with only in-frame sequences that have V and J called. A part of the clones is gone; compared with another copy, unresolved V genes explain less than half, and the rest is unexplained. V, J and clone size were drawn from that table, and D and trimming were deduced from the DNA. The sample records tens of thousands of clones, over 65% of which are singletons. Over 0.55% of the sample goes to the ten largest clones.

The germline V gene yields MNHEY for CDR1 and SVGAGI for CDR2. Here V drops 3 bases and J drops 7 bases, and the junction holds 10 bases not matched to any gene. The CDR3 runs 15 residues from the cysteine to the phenylalanine. Solely the CDR3 DNA is kept, with 45 bases framed from the first base. Single viable CD3+CD4+CD8-CD45RO+ cells were sorted as memory CD4+ T cells on a FACSAria II. CMV serostatus was determined with a Roche Elecsys assay detecting serum IgG against CMV pp150, pp28, p38 and p52. Once the samples were thawed, total CD4+ T cells were enriched through positive selection using CD4 magnetic microbeads. Samples originated from another study that specifically interrogated the CD4+ T cell memory repertoire. Following standard operating procedures, peripheral blood mononuclear cells were isolated and cryopreserved, while serum was kept at -80 degrees C. The staining used CD3-PerCP (BW264/56), CD4-APC (RPA-T4), CD45RO-PE (UCHT1) and CD8-Pacific Orange (3B5) antibodies, and Sytox blue was used to exclude non-viable cells.

The sample belongs to a study of memory CD4+ T cells and cytomegalovirus serostatus (dated by TCRdb to the late 2010s). Study-level background: The cohort comprised about 35 healthy Belgian adults, 9 CMV seropositive and 24 CMV seronegative. CD4+ memory TCRbeta repertoires of a Belgian cohort with known cytomegalovirus serostatus were sequenced in order to replicate a published TCR-based CMV serostatus classifier.

What the study reported, not specific to this receptor: For CMV serostatus prediction, a median bootstrapped AUC of about 0.96 was reached with the original framework, and a median bootstrapped AUC of approximately 0.89 was reached with a US-trained random forest. Only CD4+CD45RO+ memory cells were sequenced, in contrast to the original study, which included naive and memory CD4+ and CD8+ populations. Of fewer than 200 previously reported CMV-associated TCRbeta sequences, over 65 appeared in the CD4+ memory repertoires, each in one to five individuals. The results were interpreted as suggesting that the CMV-associated TCR signature is largely present in the CD4+ memory repertoire. On the Belgian cohort, the classifier based on the original framework reached a median bootstrapped AUC of about 0.95, with a 95% CI of 0.76-1.00.

Sequencing input: memory CD4+ T cells from blood. The clonotype was recovered from an adult in good health and CMV-seronegative. The chain joins TRBV6-5 to TRBJ1-2, with 8 central nucleotides matching TRBD1. The CDR3 is CASSYTTGVSSGYTF. Read as DNA, the sequence is TGTGCCAGCAGTTATACGACAGGGGTCTCCTCTGGCTACACCTTC.